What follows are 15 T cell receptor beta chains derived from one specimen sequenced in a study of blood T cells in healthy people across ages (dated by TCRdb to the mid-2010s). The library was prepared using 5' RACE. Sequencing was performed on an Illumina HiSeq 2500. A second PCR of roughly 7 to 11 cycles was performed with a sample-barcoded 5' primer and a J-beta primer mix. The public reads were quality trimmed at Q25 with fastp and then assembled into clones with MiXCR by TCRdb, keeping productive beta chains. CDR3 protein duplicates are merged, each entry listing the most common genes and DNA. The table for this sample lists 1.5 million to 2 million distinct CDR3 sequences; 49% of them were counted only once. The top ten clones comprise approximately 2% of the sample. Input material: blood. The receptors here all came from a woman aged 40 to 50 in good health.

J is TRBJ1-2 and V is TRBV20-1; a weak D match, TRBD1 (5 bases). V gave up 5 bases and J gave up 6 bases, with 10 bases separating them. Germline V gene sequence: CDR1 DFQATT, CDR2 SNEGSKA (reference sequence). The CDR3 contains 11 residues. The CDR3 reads CSAGKGDGYTF. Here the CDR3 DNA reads TGCAGTGCTGGTAAAGGGGATGGCTACACCTTC.

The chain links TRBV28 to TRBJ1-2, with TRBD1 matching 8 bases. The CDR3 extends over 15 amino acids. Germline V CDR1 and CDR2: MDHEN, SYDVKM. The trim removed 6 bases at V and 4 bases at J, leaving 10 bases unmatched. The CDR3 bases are TGTGCCAGCAGGCCCCAGACAGGGGTCCCCTATGGCTACACCTTC. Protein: CASRPQTGVPYGYTF.

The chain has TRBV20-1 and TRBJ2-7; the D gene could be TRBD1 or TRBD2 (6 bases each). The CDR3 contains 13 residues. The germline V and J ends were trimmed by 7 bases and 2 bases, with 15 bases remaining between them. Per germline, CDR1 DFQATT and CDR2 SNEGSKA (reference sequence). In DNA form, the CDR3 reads TGCAGTGTTCCCCAGGAGGGGGCCTACGAGCAGTACTTC. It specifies CSVPQEGAYEQYF.

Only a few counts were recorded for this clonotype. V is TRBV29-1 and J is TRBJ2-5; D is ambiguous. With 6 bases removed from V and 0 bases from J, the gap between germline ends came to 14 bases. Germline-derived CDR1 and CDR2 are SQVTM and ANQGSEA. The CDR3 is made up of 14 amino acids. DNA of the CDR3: TGCAGCGTGACGGACGGATGGTACCAAGAGACCCAGTACTTC. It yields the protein CSVTDGWYQETQYF.

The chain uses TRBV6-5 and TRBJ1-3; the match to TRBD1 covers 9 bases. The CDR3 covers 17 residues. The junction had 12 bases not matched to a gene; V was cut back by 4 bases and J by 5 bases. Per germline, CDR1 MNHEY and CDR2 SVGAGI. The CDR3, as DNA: TGTGCCAGCAGTTCGTCCGGGACAGGGAGTCGTAGAAACACCATATATTTT. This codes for CASSSSGTGSRRNTIYF.

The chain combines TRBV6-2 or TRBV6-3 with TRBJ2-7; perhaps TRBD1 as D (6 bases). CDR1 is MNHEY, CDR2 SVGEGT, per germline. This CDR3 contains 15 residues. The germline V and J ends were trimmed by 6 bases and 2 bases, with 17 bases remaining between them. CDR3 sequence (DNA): TGTGCCAGCAGCCGTCCAGGGACATTTACCTACGAGCAGTACTTC. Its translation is CASSRPGTFTYEQYF.

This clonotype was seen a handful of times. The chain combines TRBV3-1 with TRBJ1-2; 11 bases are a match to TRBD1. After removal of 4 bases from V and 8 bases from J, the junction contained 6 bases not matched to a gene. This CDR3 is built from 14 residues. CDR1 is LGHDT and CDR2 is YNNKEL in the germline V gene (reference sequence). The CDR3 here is CASSPRTGGNGYTF. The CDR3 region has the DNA TGTGCCAGCAGCCCGCGGACAGGGGGCAACGGCTACACCTTC.

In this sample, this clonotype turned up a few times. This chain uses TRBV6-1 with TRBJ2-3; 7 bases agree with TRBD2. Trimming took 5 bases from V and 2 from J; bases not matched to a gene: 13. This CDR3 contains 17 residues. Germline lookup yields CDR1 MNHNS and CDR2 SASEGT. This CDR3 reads CASSTLGLAEDTDTQYF. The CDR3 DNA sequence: TGTGCCAGCAGTACCCTGGGGCTAGCGGAGGACACAGATACGCAGTATTTT.

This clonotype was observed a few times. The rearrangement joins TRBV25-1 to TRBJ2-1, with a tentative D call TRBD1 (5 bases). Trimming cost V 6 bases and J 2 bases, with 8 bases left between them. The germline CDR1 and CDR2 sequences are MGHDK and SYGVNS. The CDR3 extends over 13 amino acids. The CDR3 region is CASRGEPYNEQFF. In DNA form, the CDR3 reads TGTGCCAGCAGAGGGGAACCCTACAATGAGCAGTTCTTC. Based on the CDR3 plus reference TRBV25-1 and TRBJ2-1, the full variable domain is EADIYQTPRYLVIGTGKKITLECSQTMGHDKMYWYQQDPGMELHLIHYSYGVNSTEKGDLSSESTVSRIRTEHFPLTLESARPSHTSQYLCASRGEPYNEQFFGPGTRLTVL.

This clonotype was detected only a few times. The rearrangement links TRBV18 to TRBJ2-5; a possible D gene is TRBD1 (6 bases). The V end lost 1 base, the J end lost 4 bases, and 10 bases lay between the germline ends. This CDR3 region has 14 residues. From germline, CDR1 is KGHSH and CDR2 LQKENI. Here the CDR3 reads CASSPQRGTETQYF. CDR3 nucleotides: TGTGCCAGCTCACCACAGAGGGGGACAGAGACCCAGTACTTC.

The CDR3 spells CASSLELYQETQYF. DNA of the CDR3: TGTGCCAGCAGTTTAGAGCTTTACCAAGAGACCCAGTACTTC. This rearrangement joins TRBV12-3 or TRBV12-4 to TRBJ2-5; D is unresolved. Trimming took off 1 base at V and 0 bases at J, with 6 bases between the two ends. The CDR3 extends over 14 amino acids.

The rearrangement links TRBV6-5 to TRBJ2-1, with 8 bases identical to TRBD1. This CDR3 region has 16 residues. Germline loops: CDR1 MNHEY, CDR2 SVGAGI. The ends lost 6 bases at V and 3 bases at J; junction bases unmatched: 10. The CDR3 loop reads CASRTDRGARYNEQFF. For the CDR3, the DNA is TGTGCCAGCAGGACTGACAGGGGCGCTCGCTACAATGAGCAGTTCTTC.

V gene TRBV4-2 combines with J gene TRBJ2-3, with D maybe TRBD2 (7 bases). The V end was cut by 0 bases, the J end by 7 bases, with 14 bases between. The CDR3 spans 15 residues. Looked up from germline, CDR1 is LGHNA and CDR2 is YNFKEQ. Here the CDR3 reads CASSQERGARNTQYF. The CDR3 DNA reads TGTGCCAGCAGCCAAGAACGGGGGGCGAGGAATACGCAGTATTTT.

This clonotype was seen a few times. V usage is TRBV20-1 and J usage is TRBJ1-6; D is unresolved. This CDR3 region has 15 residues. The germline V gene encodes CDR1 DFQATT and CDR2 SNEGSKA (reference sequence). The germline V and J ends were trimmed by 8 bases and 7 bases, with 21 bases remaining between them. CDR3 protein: CSLYRRGAGNSPLHF. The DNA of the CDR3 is TGCAGTCTTTACCGTCGGGGAGCGGGGAATTCACCCCTCCACTTT.

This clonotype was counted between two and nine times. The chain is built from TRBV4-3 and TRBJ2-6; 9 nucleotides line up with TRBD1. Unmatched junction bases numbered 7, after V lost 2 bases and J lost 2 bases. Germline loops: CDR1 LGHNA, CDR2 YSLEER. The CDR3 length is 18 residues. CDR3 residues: CASSQSGTGNTGANVLTF. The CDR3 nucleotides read TGCGCCAGCAGCCAATCCGGGACAGGGAATACTGGGGCCAACGTCCTGACTTTC.